One and the same sample provided the 27 T cell receptor beta chains below, sequenced in a study of T cells after yellow fever vaccination. TCRdb itself ran the 5' RACE reads through MiXCR, one entry per CDR3 protein. Here the sample spans some 110,000 distinct CDR3 sequences, 6.5% to 9% being singletons. The sequenced sample was CD8+ T cells sorted from PBMCs, obtained 45 days after the yellow fever booster vaccination. Source of these receptors: a man aged 25 to 40 who received the YFV17D yellow fever vaccine.

There are many counts of this clonotype. CDR3: CSSEAGVTDTQYF. The CDR3 DNA reads TGCAGCTCGGAGGCAGGGGTTACAGATACGCAGTATTTT. The chain uses TRBV29-1 and TRBJ2-3, with TRBD1 as a possible D gene (6 bases). CDR1 is SQVTM, CDR2 ANQGSEA, per germline. The CDR3 covers 13 residues. Trimming pared 8 bases from V and 3 bases from J, leaving 15 bases between.

This clonotype was seen at least ten times. The V and J genes are TRBV4-3 and TRBJ2-5, with 7 bases aligning to TRBD2. Germline V gives CDR1 LGHNA, CDR2 YSLEER. CDR3 size: 14 residues. Trimming at V came to 4 bases and at J to 2 bases, leaving 4 bases not matched to a gene. This CDR3 is CASSPGLPQETQYF. CDR3 nucleotides: TGCGCCAGCAGCCCGGGACTACCACAAGAGACCCAGTACTTC.

This clonotype was detected ten times or more. The CDR3 coding sequence is TGCAGTGCCCCTCGGGGGGAAACCGGGGAGCTGTTTTTT. This translates into CSAPRGETGELFF. This rearrangement joins TRBV20-1 to TRBJ2-2; 7 nucleotides match TRBD2. Germline V gene data show CDR1 as DFQATT and CDR2 as SNEGSKA (reference sequence). V was pared by 6 bases and J by 5 bases, with 6 bases of the junction left unmatched. The length of the CDR3 is 13 residues.

To note about this clonotype: A much bigger clone sits one base away, suggesting this may be a read error. The rearrangement uses TRBV10-2 and TRBJ2-5; 10 nucleotides align to TRBD2. Unmatched junction bases numbered 7, after V lost 5 bases and J lost 4 bases. The length of the CDR3 is 15 residues. Per germline, CDR1 WSHSY and CDR2 SAAADI. The CDR3 is CASSLGAGGPETQYF. DNA for the CDR3: TGCGCCAGCAGTTTAGGAGCGGGAGGGCCAGAGACCCAGTACTTC.

Notes on this clonotype: A much larger clone lies a single base off, so this may be a read error. The chain links TRBV9 to TRBJ1-5, with D possibly being TRBD1 (5 bases). CDR1 is SGDLS, CDR2 YYNGEE, per germline. The CDR3 runs to 15 residues. The DNA for the CDR3 is TGTGCCAGCAGCGCGGGAGGGGATAGCAAGCAGCCCCAGCATTTT. As protein: CASSAGGDSKQPQHF.

This clonotype was detected many times. The chain uses TRBV7-2 and TRBJ2-1, with D unclear. This CDR3 is 16 amino acids long. V lost 0 bases, J lost 4 bases, and 13 bases lay in between. CDR1 is SGHTA and CDR2 is FQGNSA in the germline V gene. The CDR3 loop reads CASSLALADAYNEQFF. CDR3 DNA sequence: TGTGCCAGCAGCTTAGCGCTGGCGGACGCGTACAATGAGCAGTTCTTC.

At least ten counts were recorded for this clonotype. The chain couples TRBV7-3 to TRBJ2-1; TRBD2 matches at 8 bases. The CDR3 is 16 residues long. CDR1 SGHTA and CDR2 FQGTGA come from the germline V gene. V lost 1 base, J lost 8 bases, and 10 bases stayed unmatched. The chain's CDR3 is CASSLMPGGALDEQFF. The CDR3 DNA reads as TGTGCCAGCAGCTTAATGCCGGGAGGGGCCTTGGATGAGCAGTTCTTC.

This clonotype was counted between two and nine times. This chain joins TRBV6-2 or TRBV6-3 and TRBJ2-6; D possibly uses TRBD1 or TRBD2 (5 bases each). The CDR3 is 11 amino acids. V lost 5 bases to trimming and J lost 16 bases, with 12 bases between them. CDR1 is MNHEY, CDR2 SVGEGT, per germline. CDR3 sequence (DNA): TGTGCCAGCAGTCTAGGGACGCGGCTGACTTTC. It is translated as CASSLGTRLTF.

This clonotype was seen repeatedly, ten times or more. V is TRBV6-5 and J is TRBJ2-2; D not resolved. This CDR3 contains 17 residues. V was cut by 5 bases and J by 5 bases, with 21 bases left in between. Germline V gene sequence: CDR1 MNHEY, CDR2 SVGAGI. CDR3 sequence: CASSTKTDLVGTGELFF. The DNA of the CDR3 is TGTGCCAGCAGTACTAAGACTGACCTGGTGGGAACCGGGGAGCTGTTTTTT.

At least ten counts were recorded for this clonotype. The chain uses TRBV7-2 and TRBJ2-3; TRBD2 agrees at 7 bases. The CDR3 has 17 residues. Trimming cost V 4 bases and J 2 bases; bases outside gene matches: 12. Germline CDR1 and CDR2: SGHTA and FQGNSA. In nucleotides, the CDR3 is TGTGCCAGCAGCTCCTGGGGAGGGGTGGGCATCACAGATACGCAGTATTTT. The encoded protein is CASSSWGGVGITDTQYF.

This clonotype was seen a few times. J is TRBJ2-7 and V is TRBV12-3 or TRBV12-4; 7 positions agree with TRBD1. The CDR3 totals 14 residues. Trimming at V came to 5 bases and at J to 0 bases, leaving 4 bases not matched to a gene. The CDR3 DNA reads TGTGCCAGCAGTAACGGACAGGTCTCCTACGAGCAGTACTTC. The encoded protein is CASSNGQVSYEQYF.

J is TRBJ2-1 and V is TRBV10-3, with 8 bases matching TRBD2. Looked up from germline, CDR1 is ENHRY and CDR2 is SYGVKD. CDR3 size: 15 residues. V lost 3 bases and J lost 3; bases outside the gene matches: 4. DNA for the CDR3: TGTGCCATCAGTGACGGGACTAGGAACTACAATGAGCAGTTCTTC. Residues: CAISDGTRNYNEQFF.

This clonotype was seen many times. The chain links TRBV9 to TRBJ1-2; perhaps TRBD1 as D (5 bases). The CDR3 totals 16 residues. Germline CDR1 SGDLS, CDR2 YYNGEE. V was clipped by 3 bases and J by 0 bases, with 15 bases between them. The CDR3 DNA is TGTGCCAGCAGCGCGGGACTTAACGGAGCTAACTATGGCTACACCTTC. The encoded protein is CASSAGLNGANYGYTF.

In its sample, this clonotype was seen many times. The chain combines TRBV5-5 with TRBJ2-7, with TRBD2 identical over 10 bases. Germline CDR1 and CDR2: SGHKS and YYEKEE (reference sequence). The CDR3 runs 13 residues. Unmatched junction bases numbered 2, after V lost 7 bases and J lost 1 base. This chain's CDR3 is CASRTSGSYEQYF. CDR3 DNA sequence: TGTGCCAGCCGGACTAGCGGATCCTACGAGCAGTACTTC.

The rearrangement joins TRBV20-1 to TRBJ2-1; D may be TRBD2 (5 bases). Germline V CDR1 and CDR2: DFQATT, SNEGSKA (reference sequence). The CDR3 is 15 amino acids. Trimming took 5 bases from V and 6 from J, leaving 20 bases between them. CDR3 loop: CSAPLYGRAFNEQFF. DNA of the CDR3: TGCAGTGCTCCCCTCTATGGGCGGGCCTTCAATGAGCAGTTCTTC.

This clonotype showed up many times. V and J are TRBV7-6 and TRBJ2-3, with TRBD1 as a possible D gene (6 bases). The CDR3 loop spans 14 amino acids. The germline V gene encodes CDR1 SGHVS and CDR2 FNYEAQ. V dropped 5 bases and J dropped 4 bases, with 13 bases sitting between them. The CDR3 spells CASSPSWGPDTQYF. The CDR3, as DNA: TGTGCCAGCAGCCCAAGTTGGGGGCCAGATACGCAGTATTTT.

Many counts were recorded for this clonotype. The CDR3: CASAPFGNTAVDTQYF. The CDR3, as DNA: TGTGCCAGCGCTCCCTTCGGGAACACTGCTGTGGATACGCAGTATTTT. V usage is TRBV27 and J usage is TRBJ2-3, with D possibly being TRBD2 (5 bases). The CDR3 spans 16 residues. Looked up from germline, CDR1 is MNHEY and CDR2 is SMNVEV (reference sequence). The V gene lost 8 bases and the J gene lost 6 bases, with 24 bases spanning the gap.

This clonotype was recorded a few times. The chain carries TRBV11-3 and TRBJ2-2, with D possibly matching TRBD1 (5 bases). Germline CDR1 SGHNT, CDR2 YENEEA. The CDR3 has 16 residues. Trimming stripped 4 bases from V and 0 bases from J, with 12 bases between. CDR3 protein: CASSSRQTANTGELFF. The CDR3, as DNA: TGTGCCAGCAGCTCCCGACAGACAGCGAACACCGGGGAGCTGTTTTTT.

The table lists this clonotype with many counts. J is TRBJ2-3 and V is TRBV6-5; 11 bases align to TRBD2. V gave up 2 bases and J gave up 6 bases; unmatched junction bases: 7. Germline V gene data show CDR1 as MNHEY and CDR2 as SVGAGI. The CDR3 loop spans 16 amino acids. The CDR3 DNA is TGTGCCAGCAGTTACCGGCTAGCGGGAGGTCCGGATACGCAGTATTTT. Its protein is CASSYRLAGGPDTQYF.

This clonotype was recorded many times. V gene TRBV10-1 combines with J gene TRBJ2-1; 12 bases map to TRBD2. The CDR3 length is 14 residues. The ends lost 3 bases at V and 10 bases at J; junction bases unmatched: 4. Germline loops: CDR1 WNHNN, CDR2 SYGVQD (reference sequence). In nucleotides, the CDR3 is TGCGCCAGCAGTGAAGGACTAGCGGGAAGCGAGCAGTTCTTC. Amino acids: CASSEGLAGSEQFF.

This clonotype was seen more than once but under ten times. This chain joins TRBV27 and TRBJ1-2; D is possibly TRBD1 (5 bases). CDR1 is MNHEY and CDR2 is SMNVEV in the germline V gene (reference sequence). The germline V and J ends were trimmed by 0 bases and 8 bases, with 16 bases remaining between them. This CDR3 region has 15 residues. The DNA for the CDR3 is TGTGCCAGCAGTTTATCTCCAAGGCAGGGATGGGGCTACACCTTC. This encodes CASSLSPRQGWGYTF.

The rearrangement joins TRBV5-6 to TRBJ2-7, with D unresolved. This CDR3 has 12 amino acids. Between the trimmed V and J ends, which lost 0 bases and 9 bases, there was a span of 10 bases. Germline CDR1 reads SGHDT; CDR2 reads YYEEEE. The CDR3 DNA reads TGTGCCAGCAGCTTGGGGGCCATCGGGCAGTACTTC. This translates into CASSLGAIGQYF.

This clonotype was counted many times. The V gene is TRBV6-1, the J gene TRBJ1-1; D is possibly TRBD1 (5 bases). The CDR3 length is 15 residues. Germline V gives CDR1 MNHNS, CDR2 SASEGT. With 0 bases removed from V and 1 base from J, the gap between germline ends came to 9 bases. This CDR3 reads CASSEAQGSNTEAFF. The DNA for the CDR3 is TGTGCCAGCAGTGAAGCGCAGGGTTCGAACACTGAAGCTTTCTTT.

This clonotype was seen more than once but under ten times. The genes are TRBV11-3 and TRBJ2-1; TRBD1 agrees at 10 bases. J was trimmed by 8 bases and V by 5 bases; bases with no gene match: 9. Per the germline V gene, CDR1 is SGHNT and CDR2 is YENEEA. This CDR3 spans 15 amino acids. The CDR3 DNA follows: TGTGCCAGCAGCCATAGACAGGGGGCTAGGGATGAGCAGTTCTTC. Translating it yields CASSHRQGARDEQFF.

This clonotype was picked up many times. The chain joins TRBV4-3 to TRBJ2-1; D gene ambiguous. V shed 0 bases and J shed 0 bases, with 12 bases lying between them. This CDR3 is built from 17 residues. The germline CDR1 and CDR2 sequences are LGHNA and YSLEER. The CDR3 reads CASSQESQTSSYNEQFF. The CDR3 nucleotides are TGCGCCAGCAGCCAAGAGTCCCAAACGAGCTCCTACAATGAGCAGTTCTTC.

The sample holds many counts of this clonotype. The chain employs TRBV25-1 and TRBJ2-5, with D possibly being TRBD2 (5 bases). Germline assignment: CDR1 MGHDK and CDR2 SYGVNS. V lost 4 bases, J lost 5 bases, and 17 bases lay in between. There are 15 residues in the CDR3. The CDR3 here is CASSGSGSALETQYF. The DNA for the CDR3 is TGTGCCAGCAGTGGTTCGGGGTCTGCCTTGGAGACCCAGTACTTC.

This clonotype occurred many times. The rearrangement joins TRBV12-3 or TRBV12-4 to TRBJ1-6, with 7 bases matching TRBD1. The CDR3 totals 14 residues. V gave up 7 bases and J gave up 8 bases; unmatched junction bases: 8. The CDR3 bases are TGTGCCAGCAAAGGCGGGACAGCTTATTCACCCCTCCACTTT. Amino acid sequence: CASKGGTAYSPLHF.